Described below is a single T cell receptor beta chain sequence and its context. Its cognate antigen is unknown. Some clones are missing from TCRdb's copy, which holds only in-frame ones; the method was immunoSEQ multiplex PCR. The table has 150,000 to 200,000 clones, 70% to 90% seen once. The data derive from a study of T cell responses to AZD1222 COVID-19 vaccine. Study background: Recipients boosted at about 4 weeks or about 12 weeks are pooled.

Study results and caveats: Targeting of unmutated variant regions was reportedly seen in nearly half of spike-specific TCRs. All repertoire sampling was performed exclusively after the peak T cell response.

This sequence originates from an adult in good health. Here the sequenced sample was peripheral blood, taken on day 0 of AZD1222 vaccination.

CDR3 DNA sequence: TGTGCCAGCAGTGAAGCCCAGACGACTTTTTATGGCTACACCTTC. Its protein is CASSEAQTTFYGYTF. The chain couples TRBV6-1 to TRBJ1-2; D unclear. V lost 0 bases and J 5 bases, leaving 13 bases between the germline ends. This CDR3 contains 15 residues. The germline V gene encodes CDR1 MNHNS and CDR2 SASEGT.